This T cell receptor beta chain was recorded in a study of vaccination and CD4 T cells after COVID-19. On the study more broadly: The study drew post-COVID samples a median around 100 days after diagnosis (range 35 to 161). Overlapping SARS-CoV-2, HCoV-NL63, HCoV-OC43 and HCoV-229E spike peptides were used to stimulate cells.

V was trimmed by 6 bases and J by 0 bases, leaving 14 bases between them. The CDR3 has 14 amino acids. Germline V gene data show CDR1 as DFQATT and CDR2 as SNEGSKA (reference sequence). Treatment of the sample: approximately 11-day PBMC culture with coronavirus spike peptide pools or control peptides (ViraFEST assay). Turning to this clonotype: What it recognizes is unknown.

The Oncomine TCR Beta short-read assay was what sequenced the DNA obtained from cultured CD4+ T cells. In this case, cultured CD4+ T cells provided the extracted genomic DNA. TCRdb called the PCR reads again in MiXCR, with one record for every CDR3 protein. The sample has approximately 12,000 distinct CDR3 sequences; roughly 73% are singletons. This TCR was sampled from a human donor who had recovered from COVID-19. This sequence joins TRBV20-1 and TRBJ1-1, with D unresolved. Sequencing input: CD4+ T cells from blood, cultured in vitro. The CDR3 sequence is CSAFPGILNTEAFF. As DNA, the CDR3 is TGCAGTGCCTTCCCGGGGATTTTGAACACTGAAGCTTTCTTT.